These 2 T cell receptor beta chains were sequenced from one sample in a study of blood T cell repertoires in COVID-19. Here immunoSEQ multiplex PCR was the method, and the copy in TCRdb shows in-frame clones only, minus some. The profile shows 210,000 or so clones, around 82% of them singletons. Sequencing was done on a sample of peripheral blood. The receptor set was obtained from a man in his fifties or sixties with active or convalescent COVID-19.

This clone was observed a single time. The junction and the germline gene differ at one end; a read error may be behind it. The J gene is TRBJ2-7, the V gene TRBV2; 13 bases line up with TRBD2. The germline gives CDR1 SNHLY, CDR2 FYNNEI. CDR3 size: 15 residues. The DNA of the CDR3 is TGTGCCAGCAGTGAAACCCTACTAGCGGGAGGGGGGTTGGACTTC. This codes for CASSETLLAGGGLDF.

This chain connects TRBV6-4 to TRBJ2-6, with no clear D. V was shortened by 5 bases and J by 2 bases, with 10 bases between the two germline ends. Germline V gene lookup returns CDR1 MRHNA and CDR2 SNTAGT. The length of the CDR3 is 15 residues. Written as DNA, the CDR3 is TGTGCCAGCAGTCTCGACACCACTGGGGCCAACGTCCTGACTTTC. Residues: CASSLDTTGANVLTF.